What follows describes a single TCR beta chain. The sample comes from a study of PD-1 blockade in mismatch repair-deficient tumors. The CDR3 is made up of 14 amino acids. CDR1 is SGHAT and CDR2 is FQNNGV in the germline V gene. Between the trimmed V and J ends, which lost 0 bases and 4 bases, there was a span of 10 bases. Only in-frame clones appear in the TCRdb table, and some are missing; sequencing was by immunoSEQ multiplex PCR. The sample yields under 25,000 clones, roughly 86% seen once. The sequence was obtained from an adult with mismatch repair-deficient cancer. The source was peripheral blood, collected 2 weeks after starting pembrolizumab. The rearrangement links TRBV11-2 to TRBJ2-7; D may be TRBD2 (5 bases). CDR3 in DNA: TGTGCCAGCAGCTTAGATCTCGGACTGTACGAGCAGTACTTC. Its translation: CASSLDLGLYEQYF.